This T cell receptor beta chain was obtained from a study of post-analysis software for immune sequencing data. Study summary: Disease courses included relapsing-remitting, secondary progressive and progressive-relapsing multiple sclerosis. General observations from the study: Strong same-batch co-clustering of samples appeared with F measure clustering. Higher frequency in patients than in controls was seen for roughly five TRBV segments, with TRBV5-6, TRBV5-1 and TRBV20-1 among them. There was significantly lower normalized Chao1 diversity in multiple sclerosis patients than in controls.

The germline gives CDR1 MNHNS, CDR2 SASEGT. The length of the CDR3 is 15 residues. Trimming removed 4 bases from V and 2 bases from J, with 13 bases in between. Note on this clonotype: Its antigen is unknown.

Tagging with unique molecular identifiers was a feature of the TCR beta cDNA libraries. TCRdb redid the calling of the PCR reads with MiXCR, one entry per CDR3 protein. The sample shows 650,000 to 900,000 distinct CDR3 sequences, 46% of them seen only once. This chain uses TRBV6-1 with TRBJ2-3; D ambiguous. The sample taken for sequencing was blood. This receptor was taken from a girl under 18 with multiple sclerosis. CDR3 in DNA: TGTGCCAGCAGTGGAATCGGCGGCTCCACAGATACGCAGTATTTT. Translated, it gives CASSGIGGSTDTQYF.